This T cell receptor (beta chain) originates from a study of technical replicates of blood from a handful of donors. Profiled with immunoSEQ multiplex PCR; TCRdb holds only in-frame clones, not every one. The sample carries tens of thousands of clones, 90% recorded once. After removal of 6 bases from V and 7 bases from J, the junction contained 11 bases not matched to a gene. CDR3 length: 17 residues. CDR1 LNHDA and CDR2 SQIVND come from the germline V gene (reference sequence). Material: PBMCs. The rearrangement uses TRBV19 and TRBJ2-1; 14 bases fit TRBD2. The clonotype comes from a human donor in good health. Some clones in this sample may be carry-over from other donors' samples. CDR3 region: CASSGTSGSSSSNEQFF. The CDR3 nucleotides read TGTGCCAGTAGCGGGACTAGCGGGAGTAGCTCGTCGAATGAGCAGTTCTTC. Using reference TRBV19 and TRBJ2-1 for the parts outside the CDR3, the full variable domain is DGGITQSPKYLFRKEGQNVTLSCEQNLNHDAMYWYRQDPGQGLRLIYYSQIVNDFQKGDIAEGYSVSREKKESFPLTVTSAQKNPTAFYLCASSGTSGSSSSNEQFFGPGTRLTVL.